This T cell receptor beta chain is from a study of blood T cell repertoires in COVID-19. The CDR3 totals 14 residues. The germline gives CDR1 MNHEY, CDR2 SMNVEV (reference sequence). Trimming pared 4 bases from V and 2 bases from J, leaving 12 bases between. The method was immunoSEQ multiplex PCR; TCRdb's version includes in-frame clones alone and lacks a portion of them. The profile shows around 260,000 clones, roughly 84% of them singletons. Material: peripheral blood. This chain connects TRBV27 to TRBJ2-7; TRBD2 is a possible D gene (5 bases). The receptor's source is a human donor with COVID-19, enrolled during active disease. The donor label of this sample is uncertain. In DNA, the CDR3 is TGTGCCAGCAGTTCCCTGGCGGGTGCCTACGAGCAGTACTTC. Its translation: CASSSLAGAYEQYF.